In this sample, the clone carrying this T cell receptor beta chain turned up once. The data originate from a study of T cells in Graves' hyperthyroidism and ophthalmopathy. V was clipped by 4 bases and J by 0 bases, with 9 bases between them. The CDR3 covers 15 residues. Germline V gene data show CDR1 as SGHAT and CDR2 as FQNNGV. Researchers took RNA transcripts and amplified the TCR beta CDR3 regions from them. TCR CDR3 regions were first amplified by RT-PCR with HTBI primers. TCRdb ran MiXCR on the multiplex PCR reads and lists one entry per CDR3 protein. The sample includes over 500,000 distinct CDR3 sequences, approximately 17% of them seen just once. Ophthalmopathy patients all had a Clinical Activity Score of at least 3, a NOSPECS grade of at least 4 and disease under 3 months old.

The chain employs TRBV11-2 and TRBJ1-4; no clear D gene. The sequence came from a woman in her late teens or twenties with Graves' ophthalmopathy. Input material: blood. The CDR3 reads CASSSEAATNEKLFF. CDR3 coding DNA: TGTGCCAGCAGCTCAGAGGCTGCAACTAATGAAAAACTGTTTTTT.